This note documents a single TCR beta chain sequence. Its target is not known. This sample was taken from a study of glioma-infiltrating T cells after dendritic cell vaccination. Study-level results: Patients with more pretreatment TILs had longer time to progression and survival.

CDR3 length equals 12 residues. The V end lost 5 bases, the J end lost 8 bases, and 12 bases lay between the germline ends. Germline loops: CDR1 SGHAT, CDR2 FQNNGV. Up to about 2 ug genomic DNA was used for TCRB CDR3 amplification. The table came from immunoSEQ multiplex PCR; TCRdb's copy has only in-frame clones and leaves some out. Among about 73,000 clones listed, about four fifths were seen once. Here the sequenced sample was blood, taken before dendritic cell vaccination. The chain links TRBV11-2 to TRBJ1-2; D may be TRBD1 (5 bases). The clonotype originates from a human donor with glioblastoma. The CDR3: CASSGGAGGYTF. CDR3 coding DNA: TGTGCCAGCAGCGGGGGAGCGGGGGGCTACACCTTC.